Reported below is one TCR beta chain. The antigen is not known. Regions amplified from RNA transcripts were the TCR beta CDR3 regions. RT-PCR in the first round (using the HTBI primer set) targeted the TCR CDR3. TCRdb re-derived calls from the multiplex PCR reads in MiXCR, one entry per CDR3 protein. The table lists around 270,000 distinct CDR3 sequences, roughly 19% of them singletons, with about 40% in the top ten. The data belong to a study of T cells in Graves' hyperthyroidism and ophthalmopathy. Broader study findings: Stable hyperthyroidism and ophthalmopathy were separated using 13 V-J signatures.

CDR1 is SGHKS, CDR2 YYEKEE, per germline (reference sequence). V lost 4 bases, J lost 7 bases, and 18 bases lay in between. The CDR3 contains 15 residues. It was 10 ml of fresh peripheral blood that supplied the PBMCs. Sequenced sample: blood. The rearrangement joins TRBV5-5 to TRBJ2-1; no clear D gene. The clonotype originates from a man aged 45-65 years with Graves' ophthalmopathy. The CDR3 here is CASSPNWGRDNEQFF. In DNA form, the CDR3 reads TGTGCCAGCAGCCCCAATTGGGGAAGGGATAATGAGCAGTTCTTC.